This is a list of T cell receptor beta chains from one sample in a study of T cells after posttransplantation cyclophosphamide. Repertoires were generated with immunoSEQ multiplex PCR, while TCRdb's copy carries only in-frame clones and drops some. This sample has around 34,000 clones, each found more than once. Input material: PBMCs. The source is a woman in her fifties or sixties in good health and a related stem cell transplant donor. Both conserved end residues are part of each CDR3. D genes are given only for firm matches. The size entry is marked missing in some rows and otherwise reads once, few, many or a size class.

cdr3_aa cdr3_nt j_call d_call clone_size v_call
CASSTLTPGTSGRSYEQYF TGTGCCAGCAGCACGCTAACTCCCGGGACTAGCGGGAGGTCCTACGAGCAGTACTTC TRBJ2-7 TRBD2 NA TRBV7-6
CASSLVRGSSSYEQYF TGTGCCAGCAGCTTGGTAAGGGGCTCTAGCTCCTACGAGCAGTACTTC TRBJ2-7 NA many TRBV5-4
CASTSRGGAYGYTF TGCGCCAGCACCTCCCGAGGGGGAGCCTATGGCTACACCTTC TRBJ1-2 NA many TRBV4-1
CASSEWQGGTGELFF TGCGCCAGCAGTGAGTGGCAGGGGGGAACCGGGGAGCTGTTTTTT TRBJ2-2 NA many TRBV10-1
CASSLWRPRTLRAGAGNEQFF TGTGCCAGCAGCTTATGGAGACCCCGGACGCTGCGAGCGGGAGCAGGGAATGAGCAGTTCTTC TRBJ2-1 TRBD2 many TRBV7-3
CASSNHRDRGRQPQHF TGTGCCAGCAGTAACCACCGGGACAGGGGAAGGCAGCCCCAGCATTTT TRBJ1-5 TRBD1 few TRBV6-2/TRBV6-3
CASQEMTGAAEKLFF TGTGCCAGCCAGGAAATGACAGGGGCGGCTGAAAAACTGTTTTTT TRBJ1-4 TRBD1 many TRBV18
CASNSADRHYGYTF TGTGCCAGCAATTCTGCGGACAGACACTATGGCTACACCTTC TRBJ1-2 NA many TRBV6-1
CASSVRGTQSNTEAFF TGTGCCAGCAGCGTAAGGGGGACCCAATCAAACACTGAAGCTTTCTTT TRBJ1-1 NA many TRBV9
CTSSQYRDRVTLGTDTQYF TGCACCAGCAGCCAATACCGGGACAGGGTTACACTCGGGACAGATACGCAGTATTTT TRBJ2-3 TRBD1 NA TRBV4-1
CASRKGTGNQPQHF TGTGCCAGCAGGAAAGGGACAGGGAACCAGCCCCAGCATTTT TRBJ1-5 TRBD1 many TRBV27
CASSPVLDRAVTGELFF TGTGCCAGCAGTCCCGTCCTCGACAGGGCGGTCACCGGGGAGCTGTTTTTT TRBJ2-2 TRBD1 many TRBV7-2
CASSLRASDTDTQYF TGCGCCAGCAGCTTGAGAGCTAGCGATACAGATACGCAGTATTTT TRBJ2-3 NA many TRBV5-1
CASNRPDFSNQPQHF TGTGCCAGCAACCGGCCCGACTTTAGCAATCAGCCCCAGCATTTT TRBJ1-5 NA many TRBV28
CASSLASGRNTGELFF TGTGCCAGCAGCTTGGCTAGCGGAAGGAACACCGGGGAGCTGTTTTTT TRBJ2-2 TRBD2 many TRBV7-3
CASSLASGTLTDTQYF TGTGCCAGCAGTTTGGCTAGCGGGACCCTCACAGATACGCAGTATTTT TRBJ2-3 TRBD2 NA TRBV12-3/TRBV12-4
CAWSVTAGATEAFF TGTGCCTGGAGTGTAACGGCAGGGGCCACTGAAGCTTTCTTT TRBJ1-1 NA many TRBV30
CASSSGQGLNEKLFF TGTGCCAGCAGTAGCGGACAGGGGCTTAATGAAAAACTGTTTTTT TRBJ1-4 TRBD1 many TRBV28
CASNPRGTGRGYYGYTF TGTGCCAGCAACCCCCGGGGCACGGGCAGGGGGTACTATGGCTACACCTTC TRBJ1-2 TRBD1 many TRBV12-3/TRBV12-4
CASTPRASGHYNEQFF TGTGCCAGTACTCCGAGGGCTAGCGGACACTACAATGAGCAGTTCTTC TRBJ2-1 TRBD2 many TRBV19
CASSPIKGTGGPYEQYF TGCGCCAGCAGCCCGATAAAGGGGACAGGGGGTCCCTACGAGCAGTACTTC TRBJ2-7 TRBD1 many TRBV4-1
CATSESGTAKEETQYF TGTGCCACCAGTGAAAGTGGGACAGCTAAGGAGGAGACCCAGTACTTC TRBJ2-5 TRBD1 NA TRBV24-1
CATHRGDTISPLHF TGTGCCACCCACAGGGGAGACACAATTTCACCCCTCCACTTT TRBJ1-6 TRBD1 NA TRBV2
CASSRQGFYEQYF TGTGCCAGCAGTCGACAGGGTTTTTACGAGCAGTACTTC TRBJ2-7 TRBD1 many TRBV6-2/TRBV6-3
CASSQDREKTQYF TGTGCCAGCAGCCAGGACAGGGAGAAGACCCAGTACTTC TRBJ2-5 TRBD1 many TRBV5-6
CASSYTTGTGELFF TGTGCCAGCAGTTACACCACAGGGACCGGGGAGCTGTTTTTT TRBJ2-2 NA many TRBV6-5
CASSPFDRAAFF TGTGCCAGCAGCCCCTTTGACAGGGCAGCTTTCTTT TRBJ1-1 TRBD1 many TRBV5-6